This is a list of T cell receptor beta chains from one sample in a study of shared clonotypes between healthy human individuals. Produced via immunoSEQ multiplex PCR; TCRdb's table is partial and in-frame only. This sample carries about a million clones, 70% to 80% of them seen once, and the ten largest clones take around 1.5%. Sequencing input: memory CD4+ T cells sorted from blood. These TCRs come from a man in his late teens or twenties in good health. Each CDR3 is given with its conserved first and last residue. D genes are given only for firm matches. Size is omitted from some rows. Given values are once, few, many or a class for expanded clones.

V gene	clone size	D gene	J gene	CDR3 DNA	CDR3 protein
TRBV5-4	-	-	TRBJ2-1	TGTGCCAGCAGCGGGGATCCAGGGGACAATGAGCAGTTCTTC	CASSGDPGDNEQFF
TRBV5-4	-	-	TRBJ2-1	TGTGCCAGCAGCCATATCAGTAACAATGAGCAGTTCTTC	CASSHISNNEQFF
TRBV7-2	-	-	TRBJ2-6	TGTGCCAGCACCCCGTGGCCCGGGGCCAACGTCCTGACTTTC	CASTPWPGANVLTF
TRBV7-2	few	TRBD1	TRBJ1-2	TGTGCCAGCAGCTCGCACAGGGGGGGCGGCTACACCTTC	CASSSHRGGGYTF
TRBV4-1	few	TRBD1	TRBJ1-2	TGCGCCAGCAGGGGGGACAGGGAGATCTATGGCTACACCTTC	CASRGDREIYGYTF
TRBV7-6	-	-	TRBJ2-2	TGTGCCAGCAGCTTAGGACAGATGAACACCGGGGAGCTGTTTTTT	CASSLGQMNTGELFF
TRBV10-3	-	TRBD2	TRBJ2-3	TGTGCCATCAGTGGACTAGCGGGAGGGAATGGAGATACGCAGTATTTT	CAISGLAGGNGDTQYF
TRBV27	-	-	TRBJ1-2	TGTGCCAGCAGAAGGGCAGGCGACGCTAACTATGGCTACACCTTC	CASRRAGDANYGYTF
TRBV7-9	-	TRBD1	TRBJ1-4	TGTGCCAGCAGCCCAGTCCAGGGTTCGCGGGACAGGGTTTTTGGAAAACTGTTTTTT	CASSPVQGSRDRVFGKLFF
TRBV19	once	-	TRBJ2-1	TGTGCCAGTAGTATCGGCCGGGGGTCGGGCAATGAGCAGTTCTTC	CASSIGRGSGNEQFF
TRBV2	-	-	TRBJ1-1	TGTGCCAGCAGTGGTCAGCCGAACACTGAAGCTTTCTTT	CASSGQPNTEAFF
TRBV7-2	-	TRBD1	TRBJ2-1	TGTGCCAGCAGCTCGACAGGGGTTTATCACAATGAGCAGTTCTTC	CASSSTGVYHNEQFF
TRBV10-3	-	TRBD2	TRBJ2-1	TGTGCCATCAGGACTAGCGGGGTAGATGAGCAGTTCTTC	CAIRTSGVDEQFF
TRBV7-9	-	TRBD2	TRBJ2-1	TGTGCCAGCAGCTCTAGGACTAGCGGGATCTATGAGCAGTTCTTC	CASSSRTSGIYEQFF
TRBV19	-	TRBD1	TRBJ2-7	TGTGCCAGTAGTAGTCCAGAAAGGACAGGAGGTACCTACGAGCAGTACTTC	CASSSPERTGGTYEQYF
TRBV7-2	-	TRBD1	TRBJ1-2	TGTGCCAGCAGCTTAACGCCCCCAGACAGGGCCAACTATGGCTACACCTTC	CASSLTPPDRANYGYTF
TRBV4-3	few	-	TRBJ2-3	TGCGCCAGCAGCCAAGTAACGCAGGCAGATACGCAGTATTTT	CASSQVTQADTQYF
TRBV5-5	-	TRBD2	TRBJ2-3	TGTGCCAGCAGCTTGGAGGCTAGCGGGGGGCTCAGCGGGACGCAGTATTTT	CASSLEASGGLSGTQYF
TRBV15	-	-	TRBJ2-3	TGTGCCACCAGCAGGTTCCGGACTAGCACAGATACGCAGTATTTT	CATSRFRTSTDTQYF
TRBV29-1	few	-	TRBJ1-2	TGCAGCGTTGAAGATCCCATATATGGCTACACCTTC	CSVEDPIYGYTF